A single sample is the source of the 29 T cell receptor beta chains below, sequenced in a study of cytomegalovirus exposure and HLA in healthy donors. Researchers ran the PCR with 60 Vbeta and 13 Jbeta primers. Some clones are missing from TCRdb's copy, which holds only in-frame ones; the method was immunoSEQ multiplex PCR. The repertoire has roughly 120,000 clones, approximately 80% of them found once; the top ten carry just over 1%. The material sequenced was PBMCs. These receptors were obtained from a human donor in good health.

V and J are TRBV5-1 and TRBJ2-2; 11 nucleotides agree with TRBD1. The germline gives CDR1 SGHRS, CDR2 YFSETQ. The CDR3 totals 17 residues. The junction had 9 bases not matched to a gene; V was cut back by 3 bases and J by 5 bases. CDR3 in amino acids: CASSWGPGQGGTGELFF. For the CDR3, the DNA is TGCGCCAGCAGCTGGGGACCGGGACAGGGGGGAACCGGGGAGCTGTTTTTT.

This chain links TRBV18 with TRBJ2-7; TRBD1 matches at 9 bases. V shed 5 bases and J 0 bases; nucleotides not matched to a gene: 8. CDR3 size: 16 residues. The germline CDR1 and CDR2 sequences are KGHSH and LQKENI. The CDR3 reads CASSSRQGESSYEQYF. CDR3 bases: TGTGCCAGCTCATCGCGACAGGGGGAGAGCTCCTACGAGCAGTACTTC.

The V call is TRBV13, the J call TRBJ2-7, with 13 bases fitting TRBD2. The CDR3 has 15 amino acids. Per germline, CDR1 PRHDT and CDR2 FYEKMQ (reference sequence). V was clipped by 4 bases and J by 4 bases; unmatched bases: 4. The CDR3 protein is CASSWTSGSQYEQYF. CDR3 in DNA: TGTGCCAGCAGCTGGACTAGCGGGAGTCAGTACGAGCAGTACTTC.

V and J are TRBV4-2 and TRBJ2-1, with 7 bases fitting TRBD2. The CDR3 is 14 residues long. V trimming: 6 bases; J trimming: 3 bases; junction bases outside the gene matches: 5. Per germline, CDR1 LGHNA and CDR2 YNFKEQ. The CDR3 region has the DNA TGTGCCAGCAGAATGGGGGGGGACTACAATGAGCAGTTCTTC. Amino acid sequence: CASRMGGDYNEQFF.

V is TRBV19 and J is TRBJ1-3; possibly TRBD1 for D (5 bases). The CDR3 extends over 15 amino acids. Between the trimmed V and J ends, which lost 5 bases and 0 bases, there was a span of 11 bases. CDR1 and CDR2 (germline): LNHDA, SQIVND (reference sequence). CDR3 sequence: CASSPQGSSGNTIYF. The CDR3 nucleotides read TGTGCCAGTAGTCCGCAGGGATCCTCTGGAAACACCATATATTTT.

The genes are TRBV25-1 and TRBJ1-4; TRBD1 agrees at 8 bases. V was clipped by 7 bases and J by 8 bases; unmatched bases: 9. The CDR3 has 14 residues. CDR1 MGHDK and CDR2 SYGVNS come from the germline V gene. CDR3 sequence (DNA): TGTGCCAGCATGCCGGACAGGGTGGGCGAAAAACTGTTTTTT. Its translation is CASMPDRVGEKLFF.

The chain uses TRBV4-2 and TRBJ1-2, with TRBD1 as a possible D gene (6 bases). The CDR3 is made up of 14 amino acids. Per germline, CDR1 LGHNA and CDR2 YNFKEQ. The V gene lost 4 bases and the J gene lost 4 bases, with 13 bases spanning the gap. CDR3 sequence reads: CASSLPDSLYGYTF. CDR3 bases: TGTGCCAGCAGCCTACCGGACAGTCTCTATGGCTACACCTTC.

The chain combines TRBV5-5 with TRBJ1-4; 7 nucleotides line up with TRBD1. The CDR3 loop spans 15 amino acids. Per the germline V gene, CDR1 is SGHKS and CDR2 is YYEKEE (reference sequence). Unmatched junction bases numbered 13, after V lost 4 bases and J lost 10 bases. The chain's CDR3 is CASSQDREGSRKLFF. The CDR3 DNA reads as TGTGCCAGCAGCCAAGACAGGGAAGGGTCTAGAAAACTGTTTTTT.

This sequence joins TRBV18 and TRBJ2-2; a weak D match, TRBD1 (6 bases). Germline V lookup: CDR1 KGHSH, CDR2 LQKENI. The CDR3 loop spans 16 amino acids. Trimming cost V 3 bases and J 2 bases, with 13 bases left between them. CDR3 protein: CASSPYQGYNTGELFF. The CDR3 nucleotides read TGTGCCAGCTCACCCTACCAGGGGTACAACACCGGGGAGCTGTTTTTT.

V usage is TRBV5-1 and J usage is TRBJ2-5; 8 nucleotides align to TRBD2. The germline gives CDR1 SGHRS, CDR2 YFSETQ. This CDR3 contains 14 residues. V shed 3 bases, J shed 3 bases, and the junction held 4 bases outside the gene matches. CDR3 in amino acids: CASSSAGVKETQYF. In nucleotides, the CDR3 is TGCGCCAGCAGCTCAGCGGGGGTCAAAGAGACCCAGTACTTC.

The V call is TRBV4-1, the J call TRBJ2-7; tentatively, D is TRBD1 (6 bases). V was clipped by 1 base and J by 3 bases, with 13 bases between them. The germline V gene encodes CDR1 MGHRA and CDR2 YSYEKL. This CDR3 spans 15 amino acids. CDR3: CASSQGDRNFYEQYF. The DNA of the CDR3 is TGCGCCAGCAGCCAAGGAGACAGGAATTTCTACGAGCAGTACTTC.

The chain recombines TRBV11-2 with TRBJ2-5; 8 bases line up with TRBD2. The CDR3 covers 16 residues. V lost 5 bases and J lost 3; bases outside the gene matches: 11. CDR1 is SGHAT and CDR2 is FQNNGV in the germline V gene. CDR3 region: CASSKSAGGAEETQYF. The CDR3 DNA is TGTGCCAGCAGCAAGTCCGCCGGGGGGGCCGAAGAGACCCAGTACTTC.

The chain carries TRBV25-1 and TRBJ2-5; TRBD1 aligns across 8 bases. The last part of the DNA fits TRBJ2-7 better; the J call may be wrong. The length of the CDR3 is 13 residues. Germline V gene sequence: CDR1 MGHDK, CDR2 SYGVNS. CDR3 sequence: CASSLATGAEQYF. In DNA form, the CDR3 reads TGTGCCAGCAGCTTGGCGACAGGGGCCGAGCAGTACTTC.

J is TRBJ2-5 and V is TRBV9; D not certain. Trimming cost V 6 bases and J 2 bases, with 8 bases left between them. Germline V CDR1 and CDR2: SGDLS, YYNGEE. CDR3 size: 12 residues. The CDR3 DNA follows: TGTGCCAGCATCGGTGGTCAAGAGACCCAGTACTTC. Translating gives CASIGGQETQYF. The variable domain in full, completed from reference TRBV9 and TRBJ2-5, reads DSGVTQTPKHLITATGQRVTLRCSPRSGDLSVYWYQQSLDQGLQFLIQYYNGEERAKGNILERFSAQQFPDLHSELNLSSLELGDSALYFCASIGGQETQYFGPGTRLLVL.

This clone was detected only a few times. This CDR3 reads CASSSSGQGMQYF. The CDR3 nucleotides read TGTGCCAGCAGCTCTTCTGGCCAGGGCATGCAGTACTTC. This sequence joins TRBV13 and TRBJ2-7, with D tentatively TRBD1 (5 bases). The CDR3 contains 13 residues. The germline CDR1 and CDR2 sequences are PRHDT and FYEKMQ (reference sequence). Trimming shortened V by 4 bases and J by 9 bases, and 16 bases separated the two germline ends.

This chain links TRBV12-5 with TRBJ1-3; 10 bases align to TRBD1. Per the germline V gene, CDR1 is LGHNT and CDR2 is FRNRAP. V lost 8 bases, J lost 7 bases, and 26 bases stayed unmatched. This CDR3 comprises 20 residues. CDR3 coding DNA: TGTGCTAGTTGTCCACCACCCTCTAATCCGGGACAGGGGTTGGGGAACACCATATATTTT. Translating it yields CASCPPPSNPGQGLGNTIYF.

Written as DNA, the CDR3 is TGTGCCATCACCGAGTCTGGACAGGGATTTGGCACTGAAGCTTTCTTT. Encoded protein: CAITESGQGFGTEAFF. The rearrangement links TRBV10-3 to TRBJ1-1; 8 nucleotides align to TRBD1. CDR3 size: 16 residues. V dropped 7 bases and J dropped 4; count of bases not matched to a gene: 14. Germline-derived CDR1 and CDR2 are ENHRY and SYGVKD.

This clone has more than one count but fewer than ten. The CDR3 nucleotides are TGTGCCAGCGGCCGGGCGTGGGGCGACGAGCAGTACTTC. This encodes CASGRAWGDEQYF. J is TRBJ2-7 and V is TRBV6-5, with D maybe TRBD1 (5 bases). The germline V and J ends were trimmed by 8 bases and 5 bases, with 16 bases remaining between them. The CDR3 has 13 residues. Germline CDR1 MNHEY, CDR2 SVGAGI.

The V and J genes are TRBV19 and TRBJ1-5, with D possibly being TRBD1 (5 bases). V was trimmed by 2 bases and J by 0 bases, leaving 14 bases between them. Germline V gene lookup returns CDR1 LNHDA and CDR2 SQIVND (reference sequence). This CDR3 region has 17 residues. CDR3 region: CASSIIPGLDSNQPQHF. CDR3 coding DNA: TGTGCCAGTAGTATAATCCCGGGACTGGATAGCAATCAGCCCCAGCATTTT. Drawing the rest from reference TRBV19 and TRBJ1-5, the complete variable domain is DGGITQSPKYLFRKEGQNVTLSCEQNLNHDAMYWYRQDPGQGLRLIYYSQIVNDFQKGDIAEGYSVSREKKESFPLTVTSAQKNPTAFYLCASSIIPGLDSNQPQHFGDGTRLSIL.

The CDR3 DNA is TGTGCCAGCAGTGATCACCGGGGGTGGCAGACCACAGATACGCAGTATTTT. Protein sequence: CASSDHRGWQTTDTQYF. The rearrangement joins TRBV6-1 to TRBJ2-3; weak D call: TRBD2 (6 bases). Germline lookup yields CDR1 MNHNS and CDR2 SASEGT. Trimming took 3 bases from V and 2 from J, leaving 18 bases between them. This CDR3 has 17 residues.

The chain carries TRBV5-1 and TRBJ1-5; 9 bases fit TRBD1. Germline CDR1 SGHRS, CDR2 YFSETQ. V lost 1 base, J lost 4 bases, and 9 bases stayed unmatched. This CDR3 is 17 amino acids long. As DNA, the CDR3 is TGCGCCAGCAGCTTGAGTCCACAGGGGGCTGAAAATCAGCCCCAGCATTTT. Protein: CASSLSPQGAENQPQHF.

The chain employs TRBV19 and TRBJ1-2; possibly TRBD1 for D (6 bases). Germline CDR1 reads LNHDA; CDR2 reads SQIVND (reference sequence). This CDR3 has 15 residues. V was trimmed by 5 bases and J by 2 bases, leaving 15 bases between them. In nucleotides, the CDR3 is TGTGCCAGTAGTTTCCGCGGGCAGGGGAACTATGGCTACACCTTC. This encodes CASSFRGQGNYGYTF.

The chain recombines TRBV7-9 with TRBJ2-7; tentatively, D is TRBD1 (5 bases). Germline-derived CDR1 and CDR2 are SEHNR and FQNEAQ (reference sequence). The CDR3 loop spans 13 amino acids. V dropped 3 bases and J dropped 6 bases, with 12 bases sitting between them. CDR3 nucleotide sequence: TGTGCCAGCAGCTTTACAGGCTTCGGCGAGCAGTACTTC. This encodes CASSFTGFGEQYF.

The rearrangement links TRBV4-2 to TRBJ2-1, with 15 bases aligning to TRBD2. The germline CDR1 and CDR2 sequences are LGHNA and YNFKEQ. The V segment lost 2 bases and the J segment 9 bases; nucleotides outside the gene matches: 2. CDR3 length: 15 residues. The CDR3 region is CASSQPGLAGGEQFF. The CDR3 region has the DNA TGTGCCAGCAGCCAACCGGGACTAGCGGGGGGTGAGCAGTTCTTC.

This clone appeared a single time. CDR3 in DNA: TGTGCCAGCAGCTTCCAGACTAGCGGGGGGGTTACTAGCACAGATACGCAGTATTTT. Translation: CASSFQTSGGVTSTDTQYF. The rearrangement links TRBV11-2 to TRBJ2-3; 14 bases fit TRBD2. Germline V gene lookup returns CDR1 SGHAT and CDR2 FQNNGV. V was clipped by 3 bases and J by 0 bases; unmatched bases: 8. The length of the CDR3 is 19 residues.

The V gene is TRBV10-3, the J gene TRBJ2-1; a possible D gene is TRBD1 (6 bases). Germline V gene data show CDR1 as ENHRY and CDR2 as SYGVKD. Trimming stripped 5 bases from V and 8 bases from J, with 10 bases between. CDR3 length: 12 amino acids. CDR3 coding DNA: TGTGCCATCAGTCCGAACAGGGATGAGCAGTTCTTC. Translation: CAISPNRDEQFF.

This sequence joins TRBV7-3 and TRBJ2-5; 8 bases are a match to TRBD2. Trimming cost V 5 bases and J 5 bases; bases outside gene matches: 7. The germline CDR1 and CDR2 sequences are SGHTA and FQGTGA. This CDR3 spans 14 amino acids. CDR3 protein: CASSLRGGSETQYF. The DNA of the CDR3 is TGTGCCAGCAGCCTTCGCGGGGGGAGCGAGACCCAGTACTTC.

This clone was counted once. For the CDR3, the DNA is TGTGCAGCTCAAAGGAACGAGGACACCGGGGAGCTGTTTTTT. Translated, it gives CAAQRNEDTGELFF. The V and J genes are TRBV2 and TRBJ2-2; D is ambiguous. The CDR3 extends over 14 amino acids. Germline CDR1 and CDR2: SNHLY and FYNNEI.

The chain carries TRBV5-1 and TRBJ2-3, with 7 bases identical to TRBD1. Looked up from germline, CDR1 is SGHRS and CDR2 is YFSETQ. CDR3 length: 13 amino acids. V was pared by 4 bases and J by 5 bases, with 4 bases of the junction left unmatched. CDR3 nucleotide sequence: TGCGCCAGCAGCCAAACAGGGGAAGATACGCAGTATTTT. Amino acid sequence: CASSQTGEDTQYF.